These T cell receptor beta chains were read from a single sample in a study of Tregs in tolerant kidney transplant recipients. Sequencing was performed with immunoSEQ multiplex PCR; in TCRdb, only in-frame clones are kept and a portion is missing. Of about 88,000 clones in the sample, 90% to 95% were seen once. The sequenced sample was CD8+ T cells from blood. The origin of the receptors is a human donor in good health. Each CDR3 is given with its conserved first and last residue. D genes are given only for firm matches. A row's size may be missing; if present it is once, few, many or a size class.

V	J	size	D	DNA	CDR3
TRBV7-9	TRBJ2-1	.	.	TGTGCCAGCGGGGCATCCGATCGGTCCTACAATGAGCAGTTCTTC	CASGASDRSYNEQFF
TRBV11-2	TRBJ2-3	.	TRBD1	TGTGCCAGCAGCCCCAGGGGGACGACAGATACGCAGTATTTT	CASSPRGTTDTQYF
TRBV6-5	TRBJ1-3	.	.	TGTGCCAGCAGTTACGGACAGGGAAACACCATATATTTT	CASSYGQGNTIYF
TRBV7-9	TRBJ2-7	.	TRBD1	TGTGCCAGCAGCCGTACTACGGGACAGAGAGACGAGCAGTACTTC	CASSRTTGQRDEQYF
TRBV11-2	TRBJ2-7	.	.	TGTGCCAGCAGGGATGGACGGGTTTACGAGCAGTACTTC	CASRDGRVYEQYF
TRBV4-1	TRBJ2-3	.	.	TGCGCCAGCAGCCAAGTGGGGACGGGCTCAATCCCCGAGGATACGCAGTATTTT	CASSQVGTGSIPEDTQYF
TRBV6-1	TRBJ2-3	few	.	TGTGCCAGCAGTGCCTGGAGGACAGATACGCAGTATTTT	CASSAWRTDTQYF
TRBV5-4	TRBJ2-3	.	.	TGTGCCAGCAGCATGGACAGTCAAGGGACAGATACGCAGTATTTT	CASSMDSQGTDTQYF
TRBV19	TRBJ2-1	.	TRBD1	TGTGCCAGTAGTACCGATTACGGGACAGGGTGGAATGAGCAGTTCTTC	CASSTDYGTGWNEQFF
TRBV7-9	TRBJ1-4	once	.	TGTGCCAGCAACCTCCCGAAAACTGGGGGTGATGGGGAAAAACTGTTTTTT	CASNLPKTGGDGEKLFF
TRBV4-1	TRBJ1-2	.	.	TGCGCCAGCAGCCAAGATGGGGTACAGTACGAGGGCTACACCTTC	CASSQDGVQYEGYTF
TRBV18	TRBJ2-2	.	.	TGTGCCAGCTCACCAGGAACGGCCGTGAACACCGGGGAGCTGTTTTTT	CASSPGTAVNTGELFF
TRBV6-5	TRBJ2-2	.	.	TGTGCCACCTCAGGGGTGGGCACCGGGGAGCTGTTTTTT	CATSGVGTGELFF
TRBV7-6	TRBJ1-1	.	.	TGTGCCAGCAGTAAACGGGGGAACACTGAAGCTTTCTTT	CASSKRGNTEAFF
TRBV4-2	TRBJ1-5	.	TRBD1	TGTGCCAGCAGCCAAGATCGTCGGGACAGGGTTCCGTGGGAGCCCCAGCATTTT	CASSQDRRDRVPWEPQHF
TRBV7-9	TRBJ1-1	.	TRBD1	TGTGCCAGCAGCTTAGTTGGGGGGGTCGACAGGGAGGCTTTCTTT	CASSLVGGVDREAFF
TRBV21-1	TRBJ2-2	.	.	TGTGCCAGCAGCAAAGGACTAGCGGGAGACACCGGGGAGCTGTTTTTT	CASSKGLAGDTGELFF
TRBV7-9	TRBJ2-5	.	TRBD2	TGTGCCAGCAGCTTAGACGGACTAGCGGTACAAGAGACCCAGTACTTC	CASSLDGLAVQETQYF
TRBV4-1	TRBJ2-2	.	.	TGCGCCAGCAGCTATGAGACCAGGAACACCGGGGAGCTGTTTTTT	CASSYETRNTGELFF
TRBV4-1	TRBJ2-7	.	.	TGCGCCAGCAGCCAAGCCGGGAGATACGAGCAGTACTTC	CASSQAGRYEQYF
TRBV7-9	TRBJ1-6	.	.	TGTGCCAGCAGCTTGCTTCACAGGGAGATTAATTCACCCCTCCACTTT	CASSLLHREINSPLHF
TRBV12-5	TRBJ2-7	few	.	TGTGCTAGTGGTTCTACCGACACCCGGTCCTACGAGCAGTACTTC	CASGSTDTRSYEQYF
TRBV2	TRBJ1-2	once	.	TGTGCCAGCAGTGAAGAGGGCTCCTCTTGGGCTAACTATGGCTACACCTTC	CASSEEGSSWANYGYTF
TRBV7-9	TRBJ2-7	.	.	TGTGCCAGCAGCTCTAGGGGTGACGAGCAGTACTTC	CASSSRGDEQYF
TRBV9	TRBJ1-4	.	.	TGTGCCAGCAGCGTATCAGGGGCGGGTGAAAAACTGTTTTTT	CASSVSGAGEKLFF
TRBV10-2	TRBJ2-7	few	TRBD1	TGCGCCATCGGACAGGATACACAATCTAGGTACGAGCAGTACTTC	CAIGQDTQSRYEQYF
TRBV5-8	TRBJ1-6	few	TRBD1	TGTGCCAGCAGCGCCAGGACAGGGGATTCACCCCTCCACTTT	CASSARTGDSPLHF
TRBV5-1	TRBJ1-1	.	.	TGCGCCAGCAGCTCATCAGGGACGTGGGTGGGCACTGAAGCTTTCTTT	CASSSSGTWVGTEAFF
TRBV13	TRBJ2-4	.	.	TGTGCCAGCAGCTTCCTGGACGTAAACATTCAGTACTTC	CASSFLDVNIQYF
TRBV27	TRBJ2-1	.	.	TGTGCCAGCAGTTTATCGTTAGGACAGTACTACAATGAGCAGTTCTTC	CASSLSLGQYYNEQFF
TRBV9	TRBJ1-1	.	TRBD1	TGTGCCAGCAGCGTAGCCAAGGGAGGGGGCTTTACTGAAGCTTTCTTT	CASSVAKGGGFTEAFF
TRBV13	TRBJ2-2	.	.	TGTGCCAGCAGCCCCCATCCCTCCCCGGGGGAGCTGTTTTTT	CASSPHPSPGELFF
TRBV9	TRBJ1-2	.	.	TGTGCCAGCAGCGTTACAGGGTCGGGCTATGGCTACACCTTC	CASSVTGSGYGYTF
TRBV7-4	TRBJ1-2	many	.	TGTGCCAGCAGGCTCGGGGTCAGCCCTTACACCTTC	CASRLGVSPYTF
TRBV5-4	TRBJ2-7	.	.	TGTGCCAGCACCGGGGTGGGGTACGAGCAGTACTTC	CASTGVGYEQYF
TRBV7-2	TRBJ1-5	.	.	TGTGCCAGCAGCTTAGCGGGTCAGCCCCAGCATTTT	CASSLAGQPQHF
TRBV6-4	TRBJ2-2	.	.	TGTGCCAGCAGTGTCAGGGGAGGCACCGGGGAGCTGTTTTTT	CASSVRGGTGELFF
TRBV6-5	TRBJ2-1	.	.	TGTGCCAGCAGTTACTCAGGCGGGGAGACCTACAATGAGCAGTTCTTC	CASSYSGGETYNEQFF
TRBV30	TRBJ2-1	.	.	TGTGCCTGGAGTGTACGAGGCGAGGAGCAGTTCTTC	CAWSVRGEEQFF
TRBV6-5	TRBJ1-4	.	TRBD1	TGTGCCAGCAGTTACGGGACAGGGGTTGAAAAACTGTTTTTT	CASSYGTGVEKLFF
TRBV13	TRBJ2-7	once	.	TGTGCCAGCAGTCCGACATCCGGGACCTTCTACGAGCAGTACTTC	CASSPTSGTFYEQYF
TRBV7-6	TRBJ1-5	few	.	TGTGCCAGCAGCCTCCCCTATCAGCCCCAGCATTTT	CASSLPYQPQHF